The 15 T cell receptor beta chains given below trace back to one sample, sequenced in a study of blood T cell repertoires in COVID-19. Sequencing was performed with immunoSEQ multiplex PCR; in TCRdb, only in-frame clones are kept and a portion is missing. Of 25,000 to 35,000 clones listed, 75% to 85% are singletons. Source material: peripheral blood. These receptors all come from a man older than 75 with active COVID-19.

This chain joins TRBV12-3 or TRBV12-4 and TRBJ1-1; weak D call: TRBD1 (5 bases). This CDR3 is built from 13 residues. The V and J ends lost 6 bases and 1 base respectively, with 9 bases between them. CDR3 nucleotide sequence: TGTGCCAGCAGGGGGCTCCAGAACACTGAAGCTTTCTTT. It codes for CASRGLQNTEAFF.

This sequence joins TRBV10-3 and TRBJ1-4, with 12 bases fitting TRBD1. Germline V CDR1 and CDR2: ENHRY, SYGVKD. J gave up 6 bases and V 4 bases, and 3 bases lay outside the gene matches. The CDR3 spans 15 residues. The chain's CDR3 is CAISAGQGAHEKLFF. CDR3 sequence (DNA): TGTGCCATCAGTGCGGGACAGGGGGCGCATGAAAAACTGTTTTTT.

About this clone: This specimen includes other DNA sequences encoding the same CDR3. The CDR3, as DNA: TGTGCCAGCACTCCACGGCCGGGGGGGGGTGAGCAGTTCTTC. Encoded protein: CASTPRPGGGEQFF. This chain connects TRBV6-5 to TRBJ2-1, with 8 bases fitting TRBD2. CDR3 length: 14 amino acids. After removal of 7 bases from V and 9 bases from J, the junction contained 11 bases not matched to a gene. CDR1 is MNHEY and CDR2 is SVGAGI in the germline V gene.

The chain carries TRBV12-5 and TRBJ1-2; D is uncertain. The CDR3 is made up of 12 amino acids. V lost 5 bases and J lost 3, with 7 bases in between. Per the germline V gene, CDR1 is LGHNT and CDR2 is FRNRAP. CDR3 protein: CASGRDDYGYTF. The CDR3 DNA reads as TGTGCTAGTGGTAGAGATGACTATGGCTACACCTTC.

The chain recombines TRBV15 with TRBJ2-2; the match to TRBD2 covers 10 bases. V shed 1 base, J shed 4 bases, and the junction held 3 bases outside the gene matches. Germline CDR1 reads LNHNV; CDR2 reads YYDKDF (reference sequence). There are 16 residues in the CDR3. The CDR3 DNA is TGTGCCACCAGCAGAGGGGGACTAGCGCGCACCGGGGAGCTGTTTTTT. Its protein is CATSRGGLARTGELFF.

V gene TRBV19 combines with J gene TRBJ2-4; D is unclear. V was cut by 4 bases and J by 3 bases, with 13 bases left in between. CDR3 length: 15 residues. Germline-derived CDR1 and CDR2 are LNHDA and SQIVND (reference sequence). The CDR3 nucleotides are TGTGCCAGTAGTACGTCGAGTCGAGACAAAAACATTCAGTACTTC. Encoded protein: CASSTSSRDKNIQYF.

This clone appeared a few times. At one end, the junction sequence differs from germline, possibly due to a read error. The CDR3 DNA is TGTGCCACCAGTCAGCCGGGAGCATCAACTACTGAAAAACTGTTTTTT. Protein: CATSQPGASTTEKLFF. The chain carries TRBV15 and TRBJ1-4, with D unresolved. The CDR3 runs 16 residues. Germline V gene data show CDR1 as LNHNV and CDR2 as YYDKDF (reference sequence).

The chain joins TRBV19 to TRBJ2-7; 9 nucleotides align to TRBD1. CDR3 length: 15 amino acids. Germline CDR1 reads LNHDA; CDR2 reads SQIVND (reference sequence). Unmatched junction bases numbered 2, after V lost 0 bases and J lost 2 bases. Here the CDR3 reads CASSIEGTGTYEQYF. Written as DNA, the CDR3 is TGTGCCAGTAGTATAGAAGGGACAGGGACCTACGAGCAGTACTTC.

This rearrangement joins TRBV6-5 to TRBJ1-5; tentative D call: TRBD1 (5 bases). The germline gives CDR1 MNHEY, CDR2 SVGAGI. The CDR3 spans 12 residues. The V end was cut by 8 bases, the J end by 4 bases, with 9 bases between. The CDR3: CASGASNQPQHF. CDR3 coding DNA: TGTGCCAGCGGGGCTTCAAATCAGCCCCAGCATTTT.

The CDR3 coding sequence is TGTGCCAGCAGTTTAGAGGGGACAGGCTACACTGAAGCTTTCTTT. Amino acid sequence: CASSLEGTGYTEAFF. V gene TRBV27 combines with J gene TRBJ1-1; 8 bases fit TRBD1. The V gene's germline CDR1 is MNHEY and CDR2 SMNVEV (reference sequence). J gave up 3 bases and V 2 bases, and 5 bases lay outside the gene matches. The CDR3 covers 15 residues.

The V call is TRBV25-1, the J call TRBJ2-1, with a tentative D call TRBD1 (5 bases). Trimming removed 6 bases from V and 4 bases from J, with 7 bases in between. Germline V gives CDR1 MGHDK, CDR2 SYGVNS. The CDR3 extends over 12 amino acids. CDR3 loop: CASRPGYNEQFF. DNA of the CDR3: TGTGCCAGCAGGCCAGGGTACAATGAGCAGTTCTTC.

The CDR3 is CASSVDGNYGYTF. CDR3 DNA sequence: TGTGCCAGCAGCGTGGACGGTAACTATGGCTACACCTTC. The chain uses TRBV5-4 and TRBJ1-2; D is unclear. Germline loops: CDR1 SGHNT, CDR2 YYREEE (reference sequence). Trimming cost V 4 bases and J 1 base, with 8 bases left between them. The CDR3 totals 13 residues.

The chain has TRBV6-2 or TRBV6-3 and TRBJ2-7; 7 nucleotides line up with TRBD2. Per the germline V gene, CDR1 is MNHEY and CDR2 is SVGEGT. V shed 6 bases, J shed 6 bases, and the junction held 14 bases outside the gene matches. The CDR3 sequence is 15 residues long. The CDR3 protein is CASSWRRAGESEQYF. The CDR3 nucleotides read TGTGCCAGCAGCTGGAGGAGGGCGGGGGAGAGCGAGCAGTACTTC.

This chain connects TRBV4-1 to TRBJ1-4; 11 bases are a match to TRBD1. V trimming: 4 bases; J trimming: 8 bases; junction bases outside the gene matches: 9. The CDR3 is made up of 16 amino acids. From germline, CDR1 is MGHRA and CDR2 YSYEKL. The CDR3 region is CASSPRTGGFREKLFF. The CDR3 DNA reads TGCGCCAGCAGCCCGCGGACAGGGGGCTTTAGAGAAAAACTGTTTTTT.

The CDR3 loop is CASSQASSYEQYF. The CDR3 nucleotides read TGTGCCAGCAGCCAAGCGAGCTCCTACGAGCAGTACTTC. The J gene is TRBJ2-7, the V gene TRBV7-3; the D is unclear. The V and J ends lost 5 bases and 0 bases respectively, with 8 bases between them. The CDR3 length is 13 residues. CDR1 SGHTA and CDR2 FQGTGA come from the germline V gene. The full variable domain, its missing parts supplied by reference TRBV7-3 and TRBJ2-7, is GAGVSQTPSNKVTEKGKYVELRCDPISGHTALYWYRQSLGQGPEFLIYFQGTGAADDSGLPNDRFFAVRPEGSVSTLKIQRTERGDSAVYLCASSQASSYEQYFGPGTRLTVT.